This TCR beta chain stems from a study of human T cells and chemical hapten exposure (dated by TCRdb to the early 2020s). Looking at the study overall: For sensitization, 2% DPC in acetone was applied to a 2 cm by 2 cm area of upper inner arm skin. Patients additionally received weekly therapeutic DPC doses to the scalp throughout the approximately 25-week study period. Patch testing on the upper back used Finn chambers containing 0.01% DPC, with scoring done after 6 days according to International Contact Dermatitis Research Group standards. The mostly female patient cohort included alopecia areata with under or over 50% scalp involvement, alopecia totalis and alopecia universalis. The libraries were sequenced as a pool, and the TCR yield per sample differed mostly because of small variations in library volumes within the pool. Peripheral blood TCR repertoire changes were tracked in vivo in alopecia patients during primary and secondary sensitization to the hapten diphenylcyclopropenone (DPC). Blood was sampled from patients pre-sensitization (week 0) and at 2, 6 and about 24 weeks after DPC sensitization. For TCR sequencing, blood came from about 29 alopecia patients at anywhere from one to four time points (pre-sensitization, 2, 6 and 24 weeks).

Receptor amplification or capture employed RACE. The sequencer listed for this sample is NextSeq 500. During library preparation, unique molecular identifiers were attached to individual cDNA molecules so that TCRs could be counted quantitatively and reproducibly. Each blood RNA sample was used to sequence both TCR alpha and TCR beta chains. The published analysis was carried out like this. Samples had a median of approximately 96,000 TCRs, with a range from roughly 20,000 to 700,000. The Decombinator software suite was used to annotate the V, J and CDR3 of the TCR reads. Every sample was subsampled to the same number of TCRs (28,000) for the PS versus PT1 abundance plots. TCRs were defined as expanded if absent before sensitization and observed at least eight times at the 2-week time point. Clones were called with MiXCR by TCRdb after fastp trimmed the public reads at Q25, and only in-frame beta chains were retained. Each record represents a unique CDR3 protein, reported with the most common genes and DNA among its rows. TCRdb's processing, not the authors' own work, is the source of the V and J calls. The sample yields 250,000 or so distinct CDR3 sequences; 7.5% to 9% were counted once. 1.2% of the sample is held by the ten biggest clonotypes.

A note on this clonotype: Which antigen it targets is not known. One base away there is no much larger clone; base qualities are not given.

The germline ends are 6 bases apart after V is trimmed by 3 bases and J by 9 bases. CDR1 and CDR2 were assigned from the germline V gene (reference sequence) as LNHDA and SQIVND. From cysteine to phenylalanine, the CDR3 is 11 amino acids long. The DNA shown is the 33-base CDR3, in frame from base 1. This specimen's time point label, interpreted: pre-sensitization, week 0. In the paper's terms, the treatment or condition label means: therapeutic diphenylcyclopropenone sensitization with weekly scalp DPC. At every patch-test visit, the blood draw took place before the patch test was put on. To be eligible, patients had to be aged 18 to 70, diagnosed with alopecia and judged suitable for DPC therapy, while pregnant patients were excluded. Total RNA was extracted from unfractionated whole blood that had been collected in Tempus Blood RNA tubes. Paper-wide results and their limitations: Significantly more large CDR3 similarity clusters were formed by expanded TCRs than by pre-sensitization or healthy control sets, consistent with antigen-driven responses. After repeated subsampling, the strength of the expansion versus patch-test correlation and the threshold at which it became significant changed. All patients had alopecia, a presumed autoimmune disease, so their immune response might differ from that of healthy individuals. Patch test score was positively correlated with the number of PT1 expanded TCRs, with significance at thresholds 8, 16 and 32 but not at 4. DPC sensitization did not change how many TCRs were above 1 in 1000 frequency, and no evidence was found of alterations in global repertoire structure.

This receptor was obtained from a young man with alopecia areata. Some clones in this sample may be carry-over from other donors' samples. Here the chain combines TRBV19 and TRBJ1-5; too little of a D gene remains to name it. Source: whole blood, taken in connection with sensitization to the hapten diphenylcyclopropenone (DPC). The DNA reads TGTGCCAGTAGTATGTGGGGGCCCCAGCATTTT. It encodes CASSMWGPQHF.